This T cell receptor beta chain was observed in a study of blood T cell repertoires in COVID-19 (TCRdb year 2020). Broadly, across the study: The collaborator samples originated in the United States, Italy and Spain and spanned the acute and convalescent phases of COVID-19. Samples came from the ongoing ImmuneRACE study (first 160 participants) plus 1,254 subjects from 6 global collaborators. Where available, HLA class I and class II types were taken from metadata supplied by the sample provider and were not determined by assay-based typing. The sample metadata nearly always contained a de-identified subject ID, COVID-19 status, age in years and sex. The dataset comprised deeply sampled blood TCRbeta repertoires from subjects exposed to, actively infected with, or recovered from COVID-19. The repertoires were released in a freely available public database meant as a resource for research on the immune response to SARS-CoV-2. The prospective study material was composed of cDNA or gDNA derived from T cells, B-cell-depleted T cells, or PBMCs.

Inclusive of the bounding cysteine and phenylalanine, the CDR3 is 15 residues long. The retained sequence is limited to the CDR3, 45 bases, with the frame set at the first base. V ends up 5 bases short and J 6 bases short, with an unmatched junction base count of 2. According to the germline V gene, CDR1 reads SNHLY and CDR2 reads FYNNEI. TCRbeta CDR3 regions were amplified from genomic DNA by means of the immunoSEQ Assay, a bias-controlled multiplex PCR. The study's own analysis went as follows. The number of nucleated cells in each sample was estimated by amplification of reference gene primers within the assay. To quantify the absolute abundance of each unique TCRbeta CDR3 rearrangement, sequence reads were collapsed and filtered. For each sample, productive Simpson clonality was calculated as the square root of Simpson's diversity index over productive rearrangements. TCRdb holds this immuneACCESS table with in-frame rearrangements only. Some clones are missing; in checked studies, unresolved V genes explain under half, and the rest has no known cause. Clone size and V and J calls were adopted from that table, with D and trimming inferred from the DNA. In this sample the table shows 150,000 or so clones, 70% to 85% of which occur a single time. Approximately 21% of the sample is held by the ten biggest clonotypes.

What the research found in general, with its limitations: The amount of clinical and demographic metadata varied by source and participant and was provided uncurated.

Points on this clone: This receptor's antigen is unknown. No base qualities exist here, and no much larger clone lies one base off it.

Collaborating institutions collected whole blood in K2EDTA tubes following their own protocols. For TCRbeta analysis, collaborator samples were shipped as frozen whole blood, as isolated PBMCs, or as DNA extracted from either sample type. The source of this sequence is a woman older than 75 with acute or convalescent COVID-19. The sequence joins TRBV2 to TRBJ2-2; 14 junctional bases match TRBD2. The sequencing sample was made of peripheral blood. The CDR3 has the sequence CASSTGLAGAGELFF. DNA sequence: TGTGCCAGCAGTACGGGACTAGCGGGAGCCGGGGAGCTGTTTTTT.